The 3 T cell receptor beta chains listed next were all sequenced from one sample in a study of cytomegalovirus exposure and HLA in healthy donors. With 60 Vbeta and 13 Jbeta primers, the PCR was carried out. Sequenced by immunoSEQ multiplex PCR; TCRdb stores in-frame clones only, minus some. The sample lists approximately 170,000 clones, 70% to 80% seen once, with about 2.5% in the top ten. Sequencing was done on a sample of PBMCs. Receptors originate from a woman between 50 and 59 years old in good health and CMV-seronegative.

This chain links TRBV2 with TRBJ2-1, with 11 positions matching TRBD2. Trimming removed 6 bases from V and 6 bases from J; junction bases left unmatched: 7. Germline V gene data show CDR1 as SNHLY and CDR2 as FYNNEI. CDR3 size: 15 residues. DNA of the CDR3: TGTGCCAGCAGCGGATTAGCGGGAGGGGGCAATGAGCAGTTCTTC. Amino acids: CASSGLAGGGNEQFF.

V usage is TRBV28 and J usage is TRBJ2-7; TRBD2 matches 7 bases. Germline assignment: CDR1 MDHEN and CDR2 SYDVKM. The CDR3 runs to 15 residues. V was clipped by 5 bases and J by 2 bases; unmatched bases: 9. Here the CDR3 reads CASSARTRPTYEQYF. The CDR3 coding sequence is TGTGCCAGCAGTGCGAGGACTAGACCAACCTACGAGCAGTACTTC.

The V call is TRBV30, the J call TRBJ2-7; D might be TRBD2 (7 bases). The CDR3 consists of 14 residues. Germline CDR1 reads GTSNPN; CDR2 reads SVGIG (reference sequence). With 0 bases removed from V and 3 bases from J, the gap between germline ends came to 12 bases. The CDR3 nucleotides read TGTGCCTGGAGTGTACGGGGGGCTGGCTACGAGCAGTACTTC. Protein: CAWSVRGAGYEQYF.